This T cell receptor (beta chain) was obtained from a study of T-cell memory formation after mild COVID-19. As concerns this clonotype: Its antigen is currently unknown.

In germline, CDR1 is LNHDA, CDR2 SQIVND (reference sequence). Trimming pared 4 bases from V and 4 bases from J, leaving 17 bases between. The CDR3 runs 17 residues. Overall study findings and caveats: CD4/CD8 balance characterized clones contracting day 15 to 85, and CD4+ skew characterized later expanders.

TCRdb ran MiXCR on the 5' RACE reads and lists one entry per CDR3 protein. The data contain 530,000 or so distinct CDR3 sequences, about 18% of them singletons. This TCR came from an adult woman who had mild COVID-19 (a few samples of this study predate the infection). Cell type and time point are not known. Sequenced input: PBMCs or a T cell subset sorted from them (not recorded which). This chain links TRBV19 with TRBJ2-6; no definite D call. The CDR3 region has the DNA TGTGCCAGTAGTACCCCCTGGGTCACTTCGGGGGCCAACGTCCTGACTTTC. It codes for CASSTPWVTSGANVLTF.